What follows describes a single T cell receptor beta chain. Its antigen is unidentified. Only Caucasian adults living in Nashville, Tennessee made up the donor group. The unsorted samples took tens of millions of PBMCs to get genomic DNA. Trimming removed 1 base at V and 4 bases at J, with 10 bases between. CDR3 length: 14 amino acids. Germline V lookup: CDR1 MGHDK, CDR2 SYGVNS. These data are taken from a study of shared clonotypes between healthy human individuals. General observations from the study: Blood was the only sampled material, and tissue repertoires likely differ.

For unsorted PBMC, around 270 ng DNA per replicate equaled approximately 30,000 T cell genomes. Clones were read by immunoSEQ multiplex PCR, and TCRdb kept only the in-frame ones, dropping some. The repertoire holds about 470,000 clones, around 79% seen once, with less than 15% in the top ten. This chain links TRBV25-1 with TRBJ2-5; D uncertain. This receptor was taken from a woman aged 40 to 55 in good health. Some clones in this sample may be carry-over from other donors' samples. Sequencing was carried out using PBMCs. The CDR3 spells CASSESSLRETQYF. The CDR3 DNA sequence: TGTGCCAGCAGTGAATCTTCCCTACGAGAGACCCAGTACTTC.